Included here is one TCR beta chain sequence, with context. This CDR3 has 15 amino acids. V lost 10 bases to trimming and J lost 2 bases, with 19 bases between them. CDR1 and CDR2 (germline): LNHDA, SQIVND (reference sequence). This record comes from a study of blood T cell repertoires in COVID-19. Sequencing was performed with immunoSEQ multiplex PCR; in TCRdb, only in-frame clones are kept and a portion is missing. The sample contains 250,000 to 300,000 clones, around 81% of which appear only once. The chain uses TRBV19 and TRBJ2-3; the D gene is possibly TRBD2 (6 bases). Sequencing was carried out using peripheral blood. The origin of this receptor is an older woman with active or convalescent COVID-19. The CDR3 sequence is CATSAGIHHTDTQYF. The CDR3 bases are TGTGCCACCTCTGCGGGGATCCACCACACAGATACGCAGTATTTT. The whole variable domain, remainder taken from reference TRBV19 and TRBJ2-3, is DGGITQSPKYLFRKEGQNVTLSCEQNLNHDAMYWYRQDPGQGLRLIYYSQIVNDFQKGDIAEGYSVSREKKESFPLTVTSAQKNPTAFYLCATSAGIHHTDTQYFGPGTRLTVL.